The TCR beta chain under discussion was sequenced for a study of T cell changes during pregnancy in multiple sclerosis. Trimming cost V 3 bases and J 3 bases; bases outside gene matches: 12. This CDR3 region has 16 residues. Looked up from germline, CDR1 is SQVTM and CDR2 is ANQGSEA. Here immunoSEQ multiplex PCR was the method, and the copy in TCRdb shows in-frame clones only, minus some. The data hold some 60,000 clones, with about 93% observed a single time. Sequenced here: peripheral blood, sampled in the third trimester of pregnancy. The rearrangement joins TRBV29-1 to TRBJ2-3, with TRBD1 matching 7 bases. This sequence originates from a female donor in good health, enrolled as a control in a pregnancy study. The CDR3 is CSVDLGIGGLTDTQYF. The CDR3, as DNA: TGCAGCGTTGACCTGGGTATAGGGGGCCTAACAGATACGCAGTATTTT.